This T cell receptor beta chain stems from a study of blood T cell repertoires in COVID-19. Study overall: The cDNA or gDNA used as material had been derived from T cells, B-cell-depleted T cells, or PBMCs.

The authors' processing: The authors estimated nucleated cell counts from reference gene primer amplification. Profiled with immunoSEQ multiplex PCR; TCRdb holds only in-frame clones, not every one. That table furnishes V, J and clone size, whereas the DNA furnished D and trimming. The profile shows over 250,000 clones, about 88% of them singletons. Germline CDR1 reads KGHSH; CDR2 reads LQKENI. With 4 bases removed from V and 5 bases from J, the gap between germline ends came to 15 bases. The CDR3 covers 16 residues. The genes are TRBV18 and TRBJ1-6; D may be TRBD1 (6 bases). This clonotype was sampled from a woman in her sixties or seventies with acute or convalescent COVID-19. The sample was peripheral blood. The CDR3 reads CASSQLGQGNNSPLHF. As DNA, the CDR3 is TGTGCCAGCTCACAGTTGGGGCAGGGGAATAATTCACCCCTCCACTTT.